These 14 T cell receptor beta chains were sequenced from one sample in a study of CXCR3-negative and CXCR3-positive naive CD8 T cells. General study points: CXCR3-expressing naive cells carried TRB CDR3s more hydrophobic than those of CXCR3-negative naive cells.

Carrying UMI labels, the TRB cDNA libraries were prepared through 5' RACE. TCRdb reprocessed the 5' RACE reads, with one entry per CDR3 protein and no DNA. The sample data list around 140,000 distinct CDR3 sequences. These receptors' antigens are unknown. Sequencing was performed on naive CXCR3+ CD8+ T cells from blood. Subset indicated: CD45RO-CCR7+CD27+CD95- naive CD8+ T cells expressing CXCR3 (TNR3+). Receptors originate from a human donor in good health. Some clones in this sample may be carry-over from other donors' samples.

The rearrangement uses TRBV10-3 and TRBJ2-1; there is no DNA to check the TCRdb D call of TRBD2. Per the germline V gene, CDR1 is ENHRY and CDR2 is SYGVKD. The CDR3 has 15 amino acids. CDR3: CAISGVASGGNEQFF.

V and J are TRBV20-1 and TRBJ2-4. CDR1 is DFQATT, CDR2 SNEGSKA, per germline (reference sequence). The CDR3 extends over 11 amino acids. CDR3: CSARDENIQYF.

The chain is built from TRBV19 and TRBJ2-4; the TRBD2 assignment by TCRdb is unverifiable without DNA. This CDR3 has 23 amino acids. CDR1 is LNHDA and CDR2 is SQIVND in the germline V gene (reference sequence). The CDR3 reads CASSLPGQATEPLTKFTKNIQYF. Full variable domain (missing parts from reference TRBV19 and TRBJ2-4): DGGITQSPKYLFRKEGQNVTLSCEQNLNHDAMYWYRQDPGQGLRLIYYSQIVNDFQKGDIAEGYSVSREKKESFPLTVTSAQKNPTAFYLCASSLPGQATEPLTKFTKNIQYFGAGTRLSVL.

The V call is TRBV7-9, the J call TRBJ1-6. The CDR3 contains 11 residues. Germline-derived CDR1 and CDR2 are SEHNR and FQNEAQ (reference sequence). This CDR3 reads CASSPDSPLHF.

The chain carries TRBV6-2 or TRBV6-3 and TRBJ1-1; the TCRdb D gene call, TRBD1, has no DNA to confirm it. Germline V gene lookup returns CDR1 MNHEY and CDR2 SVGEGT. The CDR3 length is 16 residues. The CDR3: CASSYPQGQLNTEAFF.

The J gene is TRBJ2-3, the V gene TRBV27; there is no DNA to check the TCRdb D call of TRBD1. CDR3 size: 15 residues. In germline, CDR1 is MNHEY, CDR2 SMNVEV (reference sequence). CDR3 in amino acids: CASSLSHGGTDTQYF.

The chain carries TRBV11-2 and TRBJ2-5; there is no DNA to check the TCRdb D call of TRBD2. The CDR3 is made up of 15 amino acids. Germline CDR1 SGHAT, CDR2 FQNNGV. CDR3 in amino acids: CASSYEGRTQETQYF. The full variable domain, in which reference TRBV11-2 and TRBJ2-5 provide the parts outside the CDR3, is EAGVAQSPRYKIIEKRQSVAFWCNPISGHATLYWYQQILGQGPKLLIQFQNNGVVDDSQLPKDRFSAERLKGVDSTLKIQPAKLEDSAVYLCASSYEGRTQETQYFGPGTRLLVL.

The chain employs TRBV7-9 and TRBJ2-7; TCRdb's D call of TRBD1 is untestable without DNA. This CDR3 is 14 amino acids long. In germline, CDR1 is SEHNR, CDR2 FQNEAQ (reference sequence). The CDR3 loop reads CASSPRPQGYEQYF.

The chain links TRBV5-1 to TRBJ2-1; the D call of TRBD2 rests on TCRdb alone, since no DNA is present to check it. The length of the CDR3 is 18 residues. Germline V CDR1 and CDR2: SGHRS, YFSETQ. The CDR3 is CASSLETSGSSPYNEQFF.

This chain connects TRBV5-1 to TRBJ2-1. The germline gives CDR1 SGHRS, CDR2 YFSETQ. CDR3 length equals 16 residues. CDR3 residues: CASSFDPVGSYNEQFF.

V gene TRBV19 combines with J gene TRBJ2-2; without DNA, the TCRdb call of TRBD1 cannot be checked. Germline V gene lookup returns CDR1 LNHDA and CDR2 SQIVND (reference sequence). There are 14 residues in the CDR3. CDR3 loop: CASSIDLGRGELFF.

The CDR3 sequence is CASSQVQGNIYEQYF. The chain is built from TRBV4-1 and TRBJ2-7; TCRdb reports TRBD1, a call that lacks DNA to check it against. Germline assignment: CDR1 MGHRA and CDR2 YSYEKL. This CDR3 contains 15 residues.

The rearrangement uses TRBV12-3 or TRBV12-4 and TRBJ1-5. The CDR3 sequence is 12 residues long. The CDR3: CASSSGRQPQHF.

J is TRBJ2-7 and V is TRBV4-1; TCRdb outputs TRBD2, but without DNA this stays unchecked. The CDR3 totals 13 residues. Germline V gene lookup returns CDR1 MGHRA and CDR2 YSYEKL. The CDR3 loop reads CASSEDFSYEQYF.